The 16 T cell receptor beta chains given below trace back to one sample, sequenced in a study of blood T cell repertoires in COVID-19. Method: immunoSEQ multiplex PCR; TCRdb's copy keeps in-frame clones and lacks some. This table has some 330,000 clones, around 89% appearing once. Sequenced input: peripheral blood. The receptors come from a woman between 45 and 60 years old with active or convalescent COVID-19.

The rearrangement uses TRBV5-4 and TRBJ1-2; D is uncertain. V lost 2 bases and J 3 bases, leaving 11 bases between the germline ends. CDR1 SGHNT and CDR2 YYREEE come from the germline V gene (reference sequence). The CDR3 spans 14 residues. CDR3 in DNA: TGTGCCAGCAGCTTAGACCGGACTGACTATGGCTACACCTTC. It codes for CASSLDRTDYGYTF.

The chain uses TRBV7-3 and TRBJ2-3; unclear D gene. V was shortened by 2 bases and J by 6 bases, with 18 bases between the two germline ends. CDR1 and CDR2 (germline): SGHTA, FQGTGA. The CDR3 loop spans 16 amino acids. In nucleotides, the CDR3 is TGTGCCAGCAGCTTAGACAATGCTCGTGGATCGGATACGCAGTATTTT. This encodes CASSLDNARGSDTQYF.

The J gene is TRBJ1-2, the V gene TRBV11-2; 7 bases are a match to TRBD1. Germline CDR1 SGHAT, CDR2 FQNNGV. V shed 6 bases and J 2 bases; nucleotides not matched to a gene: 6. The CDR3 is made up of 14 amino acids. CDR3 protein: CASSKRGQNYGYTF. The CDR3 region has the DNA TGTGCCAGCAGTAAACGGGGACAGAACTATGGCTACACCTTC. Using reference TRBV11-2 and TRBJ1-2 for the parts outside the CDR3, the full variable domain is EAGVAQSPRYKIIEKRQSVAFWCNPISGHATLYWYQQILGQGPKLLIQFQNNGVVDDSQLPKDRFSAERLKGVDSTLKIQPAKLEDSAVYLCASSKRGQNYGYTFGSGTRLTVV.

This clone came up once. The chain employs TRBV28 and TRBJ1-3, with D possibly being TRBD1 (6 bases). Germline V gives CDR1 MDHEN, CDR2 SYDVKM. With 6 bases removed from V and 3 bases from J, the gap between germline ends came to 12 bases. The CDR3 spans 14 residues. The CDR3 here is CASRGDIGGNTIYF. Here the CDR3 DNA reads TGTGCCAGCAGAGGGGACATAGGTGGAAACACCATATATTTT.

This chain links TRBV11-2 with TRBJ1-3, with TRBD1 identical over 7 bases. Germline V CDR1 and CDR2: SGHAT, FQNNGV. This CDR3 spans 16 amino acids. Unmatched junction bases numbered 7, after V lost 3 bases and J lost 2 bases. The DNA for the CDR3 is TGTGCCAGCAGCTTGGGACAGCGTGTAGCTGGAAACACCATATATTTT. Translated: CASSLGQRVAGNTIYF.

The chain has TRBV27 and TRBJ2-7; D not certain. In germline, CDR1 is MNHEY, CDR2 SMNVEV (reference sequence). This CDR3 spans 13 amino acids. V gave up 3 bases and J gave up 3 bases, with 9 bases separating them. The CDR3, as DNA: TGTGCCAGCAGTTTGTCCCCGTTCTACGAGCAGTACTTC. Translated, it gives CASSLSPFYEQYF.

The chain recombines TRBV28 with TRBJ1-4; 7 bases fit TRBD1. The V and J ends lost 3 bases and 8 bases, in that order; junction bases with no gene match: 9. The CDR3 runs to 15 residues. The V gene's germline CDR1 is MDHEN and CDR2 SYDVKM. CDR3 nucleotide sequence: TGTGCCAGCAGTTTCTTGGCCGCAGGGGGGGAAAAACTGTTTTTT. Amino acids: CASSFLAAGGEKLFF.

The J gene is TRBJ1-1, the V gene TRBV30, with D possibly TRBD1 on 6 matching bases. Per germline, CDR1 GTSNPN and CDR2 SVGIG (reference sequence). CDR3 size: 10 residues. V lost 4 bases to trimming and J lost 11 bases, with 11 bases between them. The DNA for the CDR3 is TGTGCCTGGAACAGGGATGGGGCTTTCTTT. Protein: CAWNRDGAFF.

The chain is built from TRBV7-2 and TRBJ2-7, with 7 bases aligning to TRBD1. V dropped 4 bases and J dropped 0; count of bases not matched to a gene: 9. CDR3 size: 16 residues. Per the germline V gene, CDR1 is SGHTA and CDR2 is FQGNSA. For the CDR3, the DNA is TGTGCCAGCAGCTCCTCTCTGGGACAGCTCTCCTACGAGCAGTACTTC. Translating gives CASSSSLGQLSYEQYF.

V is TRBV29-1 and J is TRBJ2-5; weak D call: TRBD1 (5 bases). Germline V gives CDR1 SQVTM, CDR2 ANQGSEA. Trimming took 7 bases from V and 4 from J, leaving 16 bases between them. The CDR3 runs to 13 residues. The CDR3 here is CSEVAGNRETQYF. The CDR3 DNA reads as TGCAGCGAAGTGGCAGGGAATCGAGAGACCCAGTACTTC.

This rearrangement joins TRBV21-1 to TRBJ2-7; the D call of TRBD2 is as the table states it, not checked on the DNA. TRBV21-1 is assigned pseudogene status. The CDR3 contains 14 residues. The CDR3, as DNA: TGTGCCAGCAGCAAGACGGCAGGGAGGCACGAGCAGTACTTC. Its protein is CASSKTAGRHEQYF.

This rearrangement joins TRBV3-1 (or the pseudogene TRBV3-2) to TRBJ1-1; D unclear. The CDR3 loop spans 11 amino acids. The V gene lost 4 bases and the J gene lost 8 bases, with 8 bases spanning the gap. Germline CDR1 is LGHDT and CDR2 is YNNKEL (reference sequence). The CDR3 bases are TGTGCCAGCAGCCGAGGAACAGAAGCTTTCTTT. It translates to CASSRGTEAFF.

The genes are TRBV7-3 and TRBJ1-2; the D is unclear. The CDR3 extends over 12 amino acids. Germline V gene sequence: CDR1 SGHTA, CDR2 FQGTGA. Trimming removed 6 bases from V and 7 bases from J, with 12 bases in between. The CDR3 sequence is CASRPPRGGYTF. CDR3 in DNA: TGTGCCAGCAGACCCCCCCGGGGTGGCTACACCTTC.

V gene TRBV30 combines with J gene TRBJ1-2; 8 bases map to TRBD1. This CDR3 contains 15 residues. Germline values: CDR1 GTSNPN, CDR2 SVGIG (reference sequence). V trimming: 0 bases; J trimming: 4 bases; junction bases outside the gene matches: 7. The CDR3 is CAWSVRRTGGYGYTF. The CDR3 region has the DNA TGTGCCTGGAGTGTACGTCGAACAGGGGGCTATGGCTACACCTTC.

This sequence joins TRBV4-1 and TRBJ2-7; 10 bases fit TRBD1. CDR1 MGHRA and CDR2 YSYEKL come from the germline V gene. V lost 5 bases and J lost 6; bases outside the gene matches: 10. The CDR3 runs 15 residues. For the CDR3, the DNA is TGCGCCAGCAGCACACCGGGACAGGGGTTAGGCGAGCAGTACTTC. Translating it yields CASSTPGQGLGEQYF.

About this clone itself: Other DNA sequences in this specimen translate into the identical CDR3. This rearrangement joins TRBV3-1 (or the pseudogene TRBV3-2) to TRBJ1-5; 8 bases fit TRBD1. CDR1 and CDR2 from the germline V gene are LGHDT and YNNKEL (reference sequence). V was clipped by 2 bases and J by 4 bases; unmatched bases: 4. The CDR3 has 15 residues. CDR3 DNA: TGTGCCAGCAGCCAAACAGGGGGGGGGAATCAGCCCCAGCATTTT. Its protein is CASSQTGGGNQPQHF.